This is a list of T cell receptor beta chains from one sample in a study of T cells in localized non-small cell lung cancer. Libraries were prepared by immunoSEQ multiplex PCR; TCRdb keeps only in-frame clonotypes and omits some of them. The data show about 40,000 clones, with around 81% seen just once and 7.3% held by the top ten. The sequencing here drew on peripheral blood mononuclear cells, taken before any cancer treatment. The receptors originated from a male donor older than 55 with stage II lung adenocarcinoma. CDR3s leave out the opening cysteine and the closing phenylalanine or tryptophan. Clone size, where shown, is once, few, many, or a class for clones that have expanded.

>TRBJ1-2|few|TRBV6-6
ASSYNSGGYT
>TRBJ1-2|NA|TRBV28
ASWSEVRDGYT
>TRBJ1-5|NA|TRBV18
ASSRGTDNQPQH
>TRBJ1-2|NA|TRBV15
ATSREGYGYT
>TRBJ1-2|NA|TRBV29-1
SVPVGYGYT
>TRBJ2-4|NA|TRBV5-6
ASKGTRDSNKNIQY
>TRBJ2-7|NA|TRBV28
ASKGPRLYEQY
>TRBJ2-3|NA|TRBV5-1
ASSISSGFTDTQY
>TRBJ1-1|NA|TRBV7-9
ASSLTGGNTEAF
>TRBJ1-1|few|TRBV18
ASSRVTANTLNTEAF
>TRBJ1-5|NA|TRBV6-5
ASSYDSNQPQH
>TRBJ2-5|NA|TRBV7-2
ASSPRREETQY
>TRBJ2-5|NA|TRBV27
ASSWDTLGETQY
>TRBJ2-3|NA|TRBV19
ASSPWTGKDTQY
>TRBJ2-3|NA|TRBV6-5
ASSPGGKTGTQY
>TRBJ2-7|NA|TRBV30
AWRTTRAYEQY
>TRBJ1-1|few|TRBV30
AWSVLDGGKAAF
>TRBJ2-3|NA|TRBV5-1
ASSPAASGRVGTQY
>TRBJ2-2|NA|TRBV7-9
ASSLVAGLAGELF
>TRBJ2-7|NA|TRBV19
ASSDSAVSLEQY
>TRBJ1-1|few|TRBV19
ASSSEQVHTEAF
>TRBJ2-1|NA|TRBV5-1
ASRELAAPYNEQF
>TRBJ1-1|NA|TRBV18
ASSPAGEAEAF
>TRBJ1-1|few|TRBV29-1
SVGRGDTEAF
>TRBJ2-7|NA|TRBV23-1
ASSQRPRTPSYEQY
>TRBJ1-1|NA|TRBV7-2
ASSSQGANTEAF
>TRBJ2-7|NA|TRBV5-1
ASSIGASYEQY